This T cell receptor (beta chain) is from a study of blood T cells in healthy people across ages. The wider study: Template switching recovered approximately one barcoded beta molecule for every two T cells.

This clonotype has a single count. Its cognate antigen is unknown. The V end lost 2 bases, the J end lost 5 bases, and 10 bases lay between the germline ends. Germline CDR1 is SGHNT and CDR2 is YENEEA. This CDR3 is built from 14 residues. Study observations and caveats: Researchers report that TCR beta diversity correlated strongly with naive T cell percentage.

A second PCR, run for roughly 7 to 12 cycles, used a sample-barcoded 5' primer plus a J-beta primer mix. A 12-random-nucleotide template-switch adaptor tagged each cDNA molecule. MiXCR, run by TCRdb on the 5' RACE reads, gives a single entry per CDR3 protein. The profile shows some 550,000 distinct CDR3 sequences, roughly 43% of them singletons. The sequence was obtained from an older man in good health. V and J are TRBV11-3 and TRBJ2-1; D may be TRBD1 (6 bases). Sequencing was done on a sample of blood. CDR3 bases: TGTGCCAGCAGCTTAACAGGGCCAAACAATGAGCAGTTCTTC. Translation: CASSLTGPNNEQFF.